This T cell receptor (beta chain) was profiled in a study of OX40 agonist ivuxolimab in advanced cancers. Study-level information: Ivuxolimab was delivered to patients intravenously every 2 weeks at doses spanning 0.01 to 10 mg/kg.

The count of this clone is one. Measured with immunoSEQ multiplex PCR; TCRdb has only the in-frame clones, and not every one. This sample has 150,000 to 190,000 clones; 94% occur once, and the top ten carry around 0.31%. Germline V gene lookup returns CDR1 SGHAT and CDR2 FQNNGV. The CDR3 totals 15 residues. Trimming pared 3 bases from V and 2 bases from J, leaving 13 bases between. The chain links TRBV11-2 to TRBJ2-5; no firm D call. The TCR comes from an adult with an advanced solid tumor such as melanoma, head and neck, liver or kidney cancer. The sample was CD4+ or CD8+ T cells sorted from blood, taken in a trial of the OX40 agonist ivuxolimab. The CDR3 here is CASSFRSLGQETQYF. In nucleotides, the CDR3 is TGTGCCAGCAGCTTCAGGAGCTTGGGGCAAGAGACCCAGTACTTC. The complete variable domain, with remaining parts taken from reference TRBV11-2 and TRBJ2-5, reads EAGVAQSPRYKIIEKRQSVAFWCNPISGHATLYWYQQILGQGPKLLIQFQNNGVVDDSQLPKDRFSAERLKGVDSTLKIQPAKLEDSAVYLCASSFRSLGQETQYFGPGTRLLVL.